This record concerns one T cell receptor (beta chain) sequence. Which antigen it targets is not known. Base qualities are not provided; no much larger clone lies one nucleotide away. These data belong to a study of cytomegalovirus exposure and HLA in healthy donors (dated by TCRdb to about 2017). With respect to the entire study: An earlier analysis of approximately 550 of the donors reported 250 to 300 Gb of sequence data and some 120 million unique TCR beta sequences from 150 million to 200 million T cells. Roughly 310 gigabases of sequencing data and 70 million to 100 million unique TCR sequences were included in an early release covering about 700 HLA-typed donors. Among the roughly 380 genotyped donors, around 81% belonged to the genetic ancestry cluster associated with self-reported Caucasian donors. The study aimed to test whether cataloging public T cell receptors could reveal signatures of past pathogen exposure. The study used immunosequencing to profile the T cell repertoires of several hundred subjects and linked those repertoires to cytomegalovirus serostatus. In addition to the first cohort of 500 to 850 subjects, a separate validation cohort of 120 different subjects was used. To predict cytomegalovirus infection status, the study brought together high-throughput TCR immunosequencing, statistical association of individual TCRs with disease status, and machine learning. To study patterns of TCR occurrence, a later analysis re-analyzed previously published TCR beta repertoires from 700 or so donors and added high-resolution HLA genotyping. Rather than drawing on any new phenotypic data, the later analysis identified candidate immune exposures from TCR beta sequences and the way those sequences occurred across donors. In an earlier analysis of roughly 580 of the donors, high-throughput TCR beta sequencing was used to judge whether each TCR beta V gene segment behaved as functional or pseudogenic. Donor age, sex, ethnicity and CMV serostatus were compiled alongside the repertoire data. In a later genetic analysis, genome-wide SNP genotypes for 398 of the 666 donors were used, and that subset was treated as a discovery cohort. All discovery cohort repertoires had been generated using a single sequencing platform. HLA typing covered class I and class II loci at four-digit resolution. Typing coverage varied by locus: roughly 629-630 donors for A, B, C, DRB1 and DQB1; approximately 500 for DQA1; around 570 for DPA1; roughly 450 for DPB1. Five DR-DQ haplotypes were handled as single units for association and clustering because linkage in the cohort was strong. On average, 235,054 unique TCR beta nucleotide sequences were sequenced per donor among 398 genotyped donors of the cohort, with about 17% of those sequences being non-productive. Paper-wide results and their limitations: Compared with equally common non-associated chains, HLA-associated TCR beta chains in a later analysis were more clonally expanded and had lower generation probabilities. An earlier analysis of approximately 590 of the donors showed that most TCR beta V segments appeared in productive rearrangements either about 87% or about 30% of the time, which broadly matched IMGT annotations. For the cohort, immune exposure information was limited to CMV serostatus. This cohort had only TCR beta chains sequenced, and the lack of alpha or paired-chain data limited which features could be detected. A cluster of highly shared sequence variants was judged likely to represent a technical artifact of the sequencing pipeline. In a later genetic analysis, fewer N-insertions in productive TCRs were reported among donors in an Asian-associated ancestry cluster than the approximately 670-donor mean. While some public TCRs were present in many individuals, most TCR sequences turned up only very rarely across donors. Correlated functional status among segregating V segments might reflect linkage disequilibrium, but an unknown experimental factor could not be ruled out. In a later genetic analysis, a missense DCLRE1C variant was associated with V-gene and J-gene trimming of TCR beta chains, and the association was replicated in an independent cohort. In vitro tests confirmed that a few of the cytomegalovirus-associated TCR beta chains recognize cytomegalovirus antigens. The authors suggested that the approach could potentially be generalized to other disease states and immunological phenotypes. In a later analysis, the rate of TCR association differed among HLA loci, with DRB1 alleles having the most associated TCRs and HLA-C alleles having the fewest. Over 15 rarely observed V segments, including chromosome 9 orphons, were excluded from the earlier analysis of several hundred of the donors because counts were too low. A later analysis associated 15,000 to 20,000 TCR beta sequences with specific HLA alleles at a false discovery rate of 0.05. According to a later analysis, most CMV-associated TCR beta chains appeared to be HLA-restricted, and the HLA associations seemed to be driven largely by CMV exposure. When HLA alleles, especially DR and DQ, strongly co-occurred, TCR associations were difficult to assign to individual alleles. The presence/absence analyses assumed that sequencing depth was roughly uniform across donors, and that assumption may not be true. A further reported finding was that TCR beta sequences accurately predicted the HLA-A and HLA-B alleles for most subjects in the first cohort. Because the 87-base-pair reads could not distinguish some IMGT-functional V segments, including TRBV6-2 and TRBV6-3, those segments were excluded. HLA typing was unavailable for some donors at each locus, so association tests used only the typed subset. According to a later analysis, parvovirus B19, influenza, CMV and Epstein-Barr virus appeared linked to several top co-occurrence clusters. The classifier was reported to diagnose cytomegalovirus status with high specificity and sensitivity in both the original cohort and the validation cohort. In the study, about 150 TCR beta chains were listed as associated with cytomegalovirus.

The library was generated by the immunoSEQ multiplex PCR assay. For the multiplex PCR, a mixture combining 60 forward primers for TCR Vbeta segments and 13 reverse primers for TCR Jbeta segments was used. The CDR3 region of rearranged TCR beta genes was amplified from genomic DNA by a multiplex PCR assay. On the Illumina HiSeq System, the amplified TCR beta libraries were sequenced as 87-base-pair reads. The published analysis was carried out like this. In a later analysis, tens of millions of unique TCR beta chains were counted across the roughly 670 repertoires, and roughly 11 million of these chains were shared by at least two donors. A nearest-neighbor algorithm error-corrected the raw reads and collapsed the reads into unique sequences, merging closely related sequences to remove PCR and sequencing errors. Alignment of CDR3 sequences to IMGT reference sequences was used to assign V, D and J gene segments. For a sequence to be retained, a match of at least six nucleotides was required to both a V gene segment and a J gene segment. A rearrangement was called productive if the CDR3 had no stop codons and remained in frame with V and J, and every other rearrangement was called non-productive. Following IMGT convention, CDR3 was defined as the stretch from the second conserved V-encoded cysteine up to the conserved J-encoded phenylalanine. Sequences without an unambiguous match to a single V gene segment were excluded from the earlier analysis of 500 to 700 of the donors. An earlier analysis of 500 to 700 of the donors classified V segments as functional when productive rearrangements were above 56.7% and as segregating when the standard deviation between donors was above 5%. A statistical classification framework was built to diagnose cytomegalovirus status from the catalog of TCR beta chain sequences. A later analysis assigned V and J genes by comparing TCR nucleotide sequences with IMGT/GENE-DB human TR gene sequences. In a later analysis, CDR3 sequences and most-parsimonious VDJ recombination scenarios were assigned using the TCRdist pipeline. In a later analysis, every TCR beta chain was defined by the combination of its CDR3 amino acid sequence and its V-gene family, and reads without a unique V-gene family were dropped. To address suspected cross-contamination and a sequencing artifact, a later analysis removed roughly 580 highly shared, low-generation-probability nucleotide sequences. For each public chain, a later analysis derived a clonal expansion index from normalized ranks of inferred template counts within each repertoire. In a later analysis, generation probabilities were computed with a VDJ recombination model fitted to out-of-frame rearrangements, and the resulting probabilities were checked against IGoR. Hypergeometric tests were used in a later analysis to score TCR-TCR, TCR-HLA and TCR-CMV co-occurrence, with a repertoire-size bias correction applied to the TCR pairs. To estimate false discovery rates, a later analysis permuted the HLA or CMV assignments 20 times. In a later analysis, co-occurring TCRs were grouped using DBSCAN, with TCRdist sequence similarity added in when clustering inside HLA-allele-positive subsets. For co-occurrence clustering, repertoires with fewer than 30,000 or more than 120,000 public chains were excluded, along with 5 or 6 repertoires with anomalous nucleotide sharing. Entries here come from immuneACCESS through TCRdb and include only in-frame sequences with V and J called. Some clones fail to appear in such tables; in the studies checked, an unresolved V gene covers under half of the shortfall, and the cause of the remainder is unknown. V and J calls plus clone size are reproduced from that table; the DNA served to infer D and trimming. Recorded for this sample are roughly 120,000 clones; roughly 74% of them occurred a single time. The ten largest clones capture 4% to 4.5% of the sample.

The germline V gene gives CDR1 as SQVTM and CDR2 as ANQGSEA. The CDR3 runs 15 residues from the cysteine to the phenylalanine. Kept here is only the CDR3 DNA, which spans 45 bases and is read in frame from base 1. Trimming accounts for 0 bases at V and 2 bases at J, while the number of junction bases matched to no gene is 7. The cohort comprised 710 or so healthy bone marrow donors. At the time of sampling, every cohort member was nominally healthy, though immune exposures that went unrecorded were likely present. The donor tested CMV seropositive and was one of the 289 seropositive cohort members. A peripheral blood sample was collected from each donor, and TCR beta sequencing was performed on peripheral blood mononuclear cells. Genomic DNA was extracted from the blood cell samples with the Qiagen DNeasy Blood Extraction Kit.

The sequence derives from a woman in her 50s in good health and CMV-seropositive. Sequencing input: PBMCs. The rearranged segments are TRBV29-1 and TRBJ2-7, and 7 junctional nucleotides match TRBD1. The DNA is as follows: TGCAGCGTTGAAGACTTAGGGGGCCGGGCCTACGAGCAGTACTTC. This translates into CSVEDLGGRAYEQYF.